One and the same sample provided the 28 T cell receptor beta chains below, sequenced in a study of breast tumors, draining lymph nodes, adjacent tissues. Breast cancer patients provided tissue from their axillary draining lymph nodes. TCRdb re-called the multiplex PCR reads through MiXCR, storing one row per CDR3 protein. Of roughly 130,000 distinct CDR3 sequences listed, approximately 32% were seen once; the top ten hold approximately 2.2%. Material for sequencing was axillary lymph node tissue. Source of these receptors: a female donor with breast cancer. Some clones in this sample may be carry-over from other donors' samples.

This clonotype came up once. V is TRBV5-1 and J is TRBJ2-7, with D perhaps being TRBD1 or TRBD2 (5 bases each). CDR3 size: 13 residues. The ends were cut back, 5 bases at V and 5 bases at J, with 14 bases in the middle. The germline V gene encodes CDR1 SGHRS and CDR2 YFSETQ. DNA for the CDR3: TGCGCCAGCAGGGTCGGTCTGGGGGACGAGCAGTACTTC. Amino acids: CASRVGLGDEQYF.

This clonotype was picked up many times. The genes are TRBV15 and TRBJ2-5; D ambiguous. This CDR3 comprises 14 residues. Germline V gives CDR1 LNHNV, CDR2 YYDKDF (reference sequence). Trimming pared 0 bases from V and 4 bases from J, leaving 9 bases between. CDR3 protein: CATSRDHPRETQYF. CDR3 DNA: TGTGCCACCAGCAGAGATCATCCCCGAGAGACCCAGTACTTC. Combining the CDR3 with reference TRBV15 and TRBJ2-5 gives the whole variable domain DAMVIQNPRYQVTQFGKPVTLSCSQTLNHNVMYWYQQKSSQAPKLLFHYYDKDFNNEADTPDNFQSRRPNTSFCFLDIRSPGLGDTAMYLCATSRDHPRETQYFGPGTRLLVL.

In its sample, this clonotype was seen a few times. V gene TRBV5-1 combines with J gene TRBJ1-1; weak D call: TRBD1 (5 bases). Germline CDR1 and CDR2: SGHRS and YFSETQ. V was pared by 7 bases and J by 3 bases, with 10 bases between. This CDR3 has 12 amino acids. Here the CDR3 DNA reads TGCGCCAGCGCGAAAGGGGACACTGAAGCTTTCTTT. It yields the protein CASAKGDTEAFF.

Only a few counts were recorded for this clonotype. The V and J genes are TRBV30 and TRBJ1-4; 8 nucleotides agree with TRBD1. J gave up 7 bases and V 3 bases, and 19 bases lay outside the gene matches. The CDR3 is made up of 18 amino acids. Germline values: CDR1 GTSNPN, CDR2 SVGIG (reference sequence). DNA for the CDR3: TGTGCCTGGAGGGCTTCTTACGCTGGACAGGGCGGACCTGAAAAACTGTTTTTT. Protein product: CAWRASYAGQGGPEKLFF. Combining the CDR3 with reference TRBV30 and TRBJ1-4 gives the whole variable domain SQTIHQWPATLVQPVGSPLSLECTVEGTSNPNLYWYRQAAGRGLQLLFYSVGIGQISSEVPQNLSASRPQDRQFILSSKKLLLSDSGFYLCAWRASYAGQGGPEKLFFGSGTQLSVL.

V usage is TRBV3-1 and J usage is TRBJ2-4; D might be TRBD1 or TRBD2, each matching 5 bases. The CDR3 has 13 amino acids. Trimming removed 0 bases from V and 8 bases from J, with 8 bases in between. The V gene's germline CDR1 is LGHDT and CDR2 YNNKEL (reference sequence). The CDR3 region has the DNA TGTGCCAGCAGCCAAGAGGGGGTGGACATTCAGTACTTC. This sequence encodes CASSQEGVDIQYF.

This clonotype was detected ten times or more. V gene TRBV6-1 combines with J gene TRBJ2-3; D gene ambiguous. Germline V gene data show CDR1 as MNHNS and CDR2 as SASEGT. The CDR3 extends over 11 amino acids. With 8 bases removed from V and 5 bases from J, the gap between germline ends came to 8 bases. The CDR3 protein is CASSVGDTQYF. The CDR3 region has the DNA TGTGCCAGCTCGGTTGGAGATACGCAGTATTTT.

This clonotype was observed at least ten times. The chain uses TRBV7-6 and TRBJ1-5; tentatively, D is TRBD1 (5 bases). The germline V gene has CDR1 SGHVS and CDR2 FNYEAQ. The CDR3 runs to 13 residues. V was shortened by 5 bases and J by 9 bases, with 14 bases between the two germline ends. Written as DNA, the CDR3 is TGTGCCAGCAGCCCGCAGGGCTTTGCGCCCCAGCATTTT. Residues: CASSPQGFAPQHF.

At least ten counts were recorded for this clonotype. The chain uses TRBV9 and TRBJ2-3; 15 nucleotides agree with TRBD2. The germline CDR1 and CDR2 sequences are SGDLS and YYNGEE. The CDR3 is 19 residues long. The J segment lost 0 bases and the V segment lost 4 bases, leaving 9 bases of the junction unmatched. The DNA of the CDR3 is TGTGCCAGCAGCATTTACGGGACTAGCGGGGGGAGGAGCACAGATACGCAGTATTTT. Amino acid sequence: CASSIYGTSGGRSTDTQYF. Looking up the rest from reference TRBV9 and TRBJ2-3 gives the full variable domain: DSGVTQTPKHLITATGQRVTLRCSPRSGDLSVYWYQQSLDQGLQFLIQYYNGEERAKGNILERFSAQQFPDLHSELNLSSLELGDSALYFCASSIYGTSGGRSTDTQYFGPGTRLTVL.

This rearrangement joins TRBV25-1 to TRBJ1-1; TRBD1 aligns across 7 bases. The CDR3 extends over 17 amino acids. Per germline, CDR1 MGHDK and CDR2 SYGVNS. J lost 8 bases, V lost 4 bases, and 19 bases had no gene match. The CDR3 loop is CASSAEQGTPSYGEAFF. The DNA for the CDR3 is TGTGCCAGCAGTGCCGAACAGGGGACTCCGAGTTATGGCGAAGCTTTCTTT.

This clonotype was counted ten times or more. This chain uses TRBV27 with TRBJ1-5; D uncertain. The germline gives CDR1 MNHEY, CDR2 SMNVEV (reference sequence). The CDR3 has 11 residues. V lost 9 bases, J lost 0 bases, and 3 bases lay in between. The CDR3 reads CARSSNQPQHF. In DNA form, the CDR3 reads TGTGCCAGAAGTAGCAATCAGCCCCAGCATTTT.

The chain recombines TRBV9 with TRBJ1-6; TRBD1 matches 12 bases. The junction had 10 bases not matched to a gene; V was cut back by 3 bases and J by 9 bases. The CDR3 totals 17 residues. The germline V gene encodes CDR1 SGDLS and CDR2 YYNGEE. The CDR3 loop reads CASSADPGQGARSPLHF. Here the CDR3 DNA reads TGTGCCAGCAGCGCCGACCCGGGACAGGGGGCGCGTTCACCCCTCCACTTT.

This clonotype was detected many times. CDR3 bases: TGTGCCACCAGTGGTCCTCCGGGATCCCAGTACTTC. Translation gives CATSGPPGSQYF. V gene TRBV24-1 combines with J gene TRBJ2-5; D perhaps matches TRBD2 (5 bases). CDR3 length: 12 amino acids. In germline, CDR1 is KGHDR, CDR2 SFDVKD. V lost 5 bases to trimming and J lost 9 bases, with 12 bases between them.

The table lists this clonotype with many counts. The genes are TRBV19 and TRBJ1-2; perhaps TRBD1 as D (5 bases). The CDR3 is 15 residues long. The germline V gene encodes CDR1 LNHDA and CDR2 SQIVND (reference sequence). Trimming shortened V by 5 bases and J by 1 base, and 14 bases separated the two germline ends. The CDR3 protein is CASSSRTTGNYGYTF. The CDR3 region has the DNA TGTGCCAGTAGTTCGAGGACAACCGGTAACTATGGCTACACCTTC.

This clonotype showed up just a few times. The genes are TRBV28 and TRBJ2-1; D is tentatively TRBD1 or TRBD2 (5 bases each). CDR1 is MDHEN and CDR2 is SYDVKM in the germline V gene. V shed 4 bases and J shed 0 bases, with 10 bases lying between them. The CDR3 contains 15 residues. DNA of the CDR3: TGTGCCAGCAGTTGGTCGAGGGGCTCCTACAATGAGCAGTTCTTC. Translation gives CASSWSRGSYNEQFF.

This clonotype was detected ten times or more. As DNA, the CDR3 is TGTGCCAGCAGCGGACTAGCGGGGGAGGAGCAGTTCTTC. Protein: CASSGLAGEEQFF. The chain joins TRBV12-3 or TRBV12-4 to TRBJ2-1; 13 bases agree with TRBD2. The CDR3 spans 13 residues. V shed 6 bases and J 10 bases; nucleotides not matched to a gene: 3.

Ten or more counts support this clonotype. The chain carries TRBV18 and TRBJ2-3; TRBD1 matches at 7 bases. This CDR3 contains 14 residues. V lost 10 bases, J lost 2 bases, and 9 bases stayed unmatched. Germline values: CDR1 KGHSH, CDR2 LQKENI. Here the CDR3 DNA reads TGTGCCACCAATCCGGGACAGAACACAGATACGCAGTATTTT. Translating gives CATNPGQNTDTQYF. Full variable domain (missing parts from reference TRBV18 and TRBJ2-3): NAGVMQNPRHLVRRRGQEARLRCSPMKGHSHVYWYRQLPEEGLKFMVYLQKENIIDESGMPKERFSAEFPKEGPSILRIQQVVRGDSAAYFCATNPGQNTDTQYFGPGTRLTVL.

This clonotype was observed many times. The V call is TRBV7-2, the J call TRBJ1-4, with a possible D match to TRBD1 (5 bases). CDR3 length: 15 residues. With 5 bases removed from V and 7 bases from J, the gap between germline ends came to 17 bases. Germline CDR1 reads SGHTA; CDR2 reads FQGNSA. CDR3 coding DNA: TGTGCCAGCAGCAAAAACACCCCGAGGGGTGAAAAACTGTTTTTT. This gives the protein CASSKNTPRGEKLFF.

As concerns this clonotype: A read error may explain this, as a much larger clone is one base away. V and J are TRBV19 and TRBJ1-2; 8 nucleotides agree with TRBD1. The V and J ends lost 5 bases and 9 bases, in that order; junction bases with no gene match: 14. Germline CDR1 reads LNHDA; CDR2 reads SQIVND (reference sequence). The CDR3 covers 15 residues. Here the CDR3 DNA reads TGTGCCAGTAGTCCGATAGGACAGGGAGGTGAAAGCTACACCTTC. As protein: CASSPIGQGGESYTF.

This clonotype occurred many times. The CDR3 here is CASSLRAGGGPRETQYF. Here the CDR3 DNA reads TGTGCCAGCAGCCTAAGGGCTGGCGGGGGCCCAAGGGAGACCCAGTACTTC. The chain combines TRBV6-5 with TRBJ2-5; a weak D match, TRBD2 (7 bases). The CDR3 runs to 17 residues. Trimming pared 6 bases from V and 5 bases from J, leaving 25 bases between. Germline lookup yields CDR1 MNHEY and CDR2 SVGAGI.

The sample holds many counts of this clonotype. The chain links TRBV5-6 to TRBJ1-5; 9 bases fit TRBD1. This CDR3 has 14 residues. Germline V lookup: CDR1 SGHDT, CDR2 YYEEEE. V lost 2 bases to trimming and J lost 7 bases; unmatched junction nucleotides: 4. The CDR3 DNA is TGTGCCAGCAGCTTTCGGACAGGGGCCCAGCCCCAGCATTTT. Translating it yields CASSFRTGAQPQHF. Using reference TRBV5-6 and TRBJ1-5 for the parts outside the CDR3, the full variable domain is DAGVTQSPTHLIKTRGQQVTLRCSPKSGHDTVSWYQQALGQGPQFIFQYYEEEERQRGNFPDRFSGHQFPNYSSELNVNALLLGDSALYLCASSFRTGAQPQHFGDGTRLSIL.

The table lists this clonotype with many counts. This chain joins TRBV10-2 and TRBJ1-6; D possibly corresponds to TRBD1 (5 bases). The length of the CDR3 is 15 residues. The V gene lost 4 bases and the J gene lost 6 bases, with 13 bases spanning the gap. The germline CDR1 and CDR2 sequences are WSHSY and SAAADI. CDR3 DNA: TGCGCCAGCAGTGTGAGGGACGTGGGTAATTCACCCCTCCACTTT. This encodes CASSVRDVGNSPLHF.

In the case of this clonotype: Being one base from a much bigger clone, this may be a read error. The chain employs TRBV6-1 and TRBJ2-2; D may be TRBD2 (6 bases). The ends were cut back, 6 bases at V and 3 bases at J, with 11 bases in the middle. This CDR3 region has 14 residues. The germline CDR1 and CDR2 sequences are MNHNS and SASEGT. The CDR3 sequence is CASRTGGDTGELFF. CDR3 in DNA: TGTGCCAGCAGGACCGGGGGTGACACCGGGGAGCTGTTTTTT.

This clonotype occurred many times. The V and J genes are TRBV19 and TRBJ1-2; D remains unclear. The CDR3 sequence is 14 residues long. Trimming took off 4 bases at V and 7 bases at J, with 16 bases between the two ends. Germline lookup yields CDR1 LNHDA and CDR2 SQIVND (reference sequence). The CDR3 nucleotides read TGTGCCAGTAGTACCCGGGATCCCACATCTGGCTACACCTTC. Translated: CASSTRDPTSGYTF.

This clonotype occurred many times. The chain joins TRBV4-2 to TRBJ2-2, with TRBD2 matching 7 bases. CDR3 length equals 16 residues. The germline CDR1 and CDR2 sequences are LGHNA and YNFKEQ. With V trimmed by 1 base and J by 1 base, 3 bases remained unmatched. In DNA, the CDR3 is TGTGCCAGCAGCCAAGCAGCGGGGATGAACACCGGGGAGCTGTTTTTT. This codes for CASSQAAGMNTGELFF.

This clonotype came up a few times. Possible read error: a much larger clone is one base away. V usage is TRBV6-1 and J usage is TRBJ2-6; 8 nucleotides agree with TRBD1. The CDR3 runs to 18 residues. Per the germline V gene, CDR1 is MNHNS and CDR2 is SASEGT. The CDR3 here is CASTKDRDRRSGADVLTF. Here the CDR3 DNA reads TGTGCCAGCACAAAAGACCGGGACAGGCGCTCTGGGGCCGACGTCCTGACTTTC.

As concerns this clonotype: At one of its ends the junction is not consistent with the germline gene, which may arise from a read error. This chain connects TRBV20-1 to TRBJ2-7; TRBD2 aligns across 7 bases. The CDR3 is 13 amino acids. CDR1 DFQATT and CDR2 SNEGSKA come from the germline V gene (reference sequence). The CDR3 sequence is CSARGLVSGEQYF. CDR3 nucleotide sequence: TGCAGTGCCCGAGGACTAGTAAGCGGCGAGCAGTACTTT.

The V call is TRBV7-3, the J call TRBJ1-3, with TRBD1 as a possible D gene (5 bases). From germline, CDR1 is SGHTA and CDR2 FQGTGA. CDR3 size: 16 residues. Trimming removed 5 bases from V and 1 base from J, with 15 bases in between. CDR3 protein: CASSLTGGESGNTIYF. CDR3 DNA sequence: TGTGCCAGCAGCCTCACCGGGGGGGAGTCTGGAAACACCATATATTTT.

With regard to this clonotype: An end of the junction differs from the germline gene, which may be a read error. The chain links TRBV20-1 to TRBJ1-6; tentative D call: TRBD1 (6 bases). This CDR3 region has 16 residues. The germline V gene encodes CDR1 DFQATT and CDR2 SNEGSKA (reference sequence). Here the CDR3 reads CGASGGRRSYNSPLHF. The CDR3 DNA is TGCGGTGCTAGCGGGGGGCGAAGATCCTATAATTCACCCCTCCACTTT.